This T cell receptor beta chain was sequenced for a study of T cell responses to AZD1222 COVID-19 vaccine. Study findings and constraints: Donors were largely white British and mainly female; clonal diversity was possibly underestimated.

CDR1 and CDR2 (germline): MNHNS, SASEGT. The CDR3 sequence is 14 residues long. The V end was cut by 1 base, the J end by 4 bases, with 10 bases between. A note on this clone: The antigen is not known.

Produced via immunoSEQ multiplex PCR; TCRdb's table is partial and in-frame only. The data show around 110,000 clones, around 90% seen once. This chain links TRBV6-1 with TRBJ1-1; possible D gene TRBD1, 5 bases. The sample in question was peripheral blood, obtained 28 days after the second AZD1222 dose. This sequence was found in an adult who received the AZD1222 COVID-19 vaccine. The CDR3 nucleotides are TGTGCCAGCAGTGAAGGATGGGGGGGCACTGAAGCTTTCTTT. It specifies CASSEGWGGTEAFF.